The TCR beta chain under discussion was sequenced for a study of radiation and T cells in renal cell carcinoma. Points from the study as a whole: In blood, top tumor clones expanded by 2 weeks, shrinking by 4.

Assay: immunoSEQ multiplex PCR; the TCRdb copy retains only in-frame clones and omits some. This table has about 160,000 clones, 88% appearing once. The time point was: baseline pretreatment blood. Described treatment: 15 Gy SBRT to primary tumor, nephrectomy 4 weeks later. After SBRT, blood was collected at 2 and 4 weeks, plus baseline. Trimming took 5 bases from V and 6 from J, leaving 17 bases between them. The CDR3 covers 15 residues. Germline-derived CDR1 and CDR2 are SGHNT and YENEEA. In the case of this clone: Its antigen is not identified.

The receptor was isolated from a woman between 70 and 85 years old with renal cell carcinoma. The specimen comprised blood, sampled from a patient whose treatment included radiotherapy and nephrectomy. The J gene is TRBJ2-1, the V gene TRBV11-3; TRBD1 is a possible D gene (5 bases). CDR3 sequence reads: CASSITRTQGNEQFF. CDR3 nucleotide sequence: TGTGCCAGCAGCATCACCCGGACCCAGGGCAATGAGCAGTTCTTC.